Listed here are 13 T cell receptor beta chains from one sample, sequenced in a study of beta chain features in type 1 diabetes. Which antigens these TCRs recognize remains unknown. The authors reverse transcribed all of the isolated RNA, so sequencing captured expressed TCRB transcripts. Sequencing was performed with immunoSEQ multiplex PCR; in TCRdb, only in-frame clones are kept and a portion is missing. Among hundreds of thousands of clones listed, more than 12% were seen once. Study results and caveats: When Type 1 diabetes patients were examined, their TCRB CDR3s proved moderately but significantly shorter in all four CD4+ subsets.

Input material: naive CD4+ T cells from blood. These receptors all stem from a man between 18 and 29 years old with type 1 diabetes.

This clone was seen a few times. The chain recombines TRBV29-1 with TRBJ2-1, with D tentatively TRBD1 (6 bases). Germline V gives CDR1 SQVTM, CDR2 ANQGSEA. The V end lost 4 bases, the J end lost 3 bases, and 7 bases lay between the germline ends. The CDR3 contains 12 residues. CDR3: CSVVGGYNEQFF. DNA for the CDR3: TGCAGCGTTGTAGGGGGCTACAATGAGCAGTTCTTC.

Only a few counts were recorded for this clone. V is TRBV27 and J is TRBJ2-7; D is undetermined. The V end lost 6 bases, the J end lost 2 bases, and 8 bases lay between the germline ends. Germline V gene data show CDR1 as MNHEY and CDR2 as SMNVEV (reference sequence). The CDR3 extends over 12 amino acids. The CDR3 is CASRRSPYEQYF. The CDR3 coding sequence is TGTGCCAGCAGGCGTAGTCCCTACGAGCAGTACTTC.

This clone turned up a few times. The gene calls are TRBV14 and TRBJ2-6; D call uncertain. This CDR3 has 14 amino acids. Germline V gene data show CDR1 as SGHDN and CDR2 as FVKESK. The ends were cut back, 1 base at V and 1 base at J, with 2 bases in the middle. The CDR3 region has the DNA TGTGCCAGCAGCCAAGTATCTGGGGCCAACGTCCTGACTTTC. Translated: CASSQVSGANVLTF.

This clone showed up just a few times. The CDR3 protein is CASSLTGKDGYTF. The CDR3 nucleotides are TGTGCCAGCAGCTTAACAGGGAAGGATGGCTACACCTTC. The rearrangement joins TRBV7-9 to TRBJ1-2, with D possibly matching TRBD1 (6 bases). The germline V and J ends were trimmed by 2 bases and 6 bases, with 10 bases remaining between them. This CDR3 has 13 residues. The V gene's germline CDR1 is SEHNR and CDR2 FQNEAQ (reference sequence).

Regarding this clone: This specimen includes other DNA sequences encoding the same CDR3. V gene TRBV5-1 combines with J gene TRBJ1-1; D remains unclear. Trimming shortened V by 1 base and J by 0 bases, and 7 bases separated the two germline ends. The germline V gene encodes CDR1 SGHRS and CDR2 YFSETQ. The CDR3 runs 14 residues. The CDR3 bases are TGCGCCAGCAGCTTGAACAGCCTGAACACTGAAGCTTTCTTT. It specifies CASSLNSLNTEAFF.

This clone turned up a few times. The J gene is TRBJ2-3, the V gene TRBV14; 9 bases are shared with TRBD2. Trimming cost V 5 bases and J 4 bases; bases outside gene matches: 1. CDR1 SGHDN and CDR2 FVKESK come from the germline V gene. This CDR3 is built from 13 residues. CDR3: CASSSSGADTQYF. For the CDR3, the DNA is TGTGCCAGCAGCTCTAGCGGGGCAGATACGCAGTATTTT.

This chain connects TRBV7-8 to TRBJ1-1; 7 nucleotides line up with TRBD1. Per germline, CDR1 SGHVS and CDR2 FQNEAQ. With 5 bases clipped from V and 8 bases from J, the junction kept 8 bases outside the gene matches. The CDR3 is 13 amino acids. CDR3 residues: CASSLGPRGEAFF. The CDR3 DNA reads TGTGCCAGCAGCCTCGGTCCCAGGGGGGAAGCTTTCTTT.

CDR3 in amino acids: CASSPQGDTEAFF. The CDR3 DNA reads TGTGCCAGCAGCCCCCAGGGAGACACTGAAGCTTTCTTT. The chain uses TRBV7-2 and TRBJ1-1, with D perhaps TRBD1 (5 bases). Per the germline V gene, CDR1 is SGHTA and CDR2 is FQGNSA. The CDR3 consists of 13 residues. V was cut by 5 bases and J by 3 bases, with 10 bases left in between.

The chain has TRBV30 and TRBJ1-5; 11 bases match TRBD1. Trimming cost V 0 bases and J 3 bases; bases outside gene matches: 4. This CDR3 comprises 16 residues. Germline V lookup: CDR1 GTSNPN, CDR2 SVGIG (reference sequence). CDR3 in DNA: TGTGCCTGGAGTGTAGGACAGGGGGCGACCAATCAGCCCCAGCATTTT. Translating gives CAWSVGQGATNQPQHF.

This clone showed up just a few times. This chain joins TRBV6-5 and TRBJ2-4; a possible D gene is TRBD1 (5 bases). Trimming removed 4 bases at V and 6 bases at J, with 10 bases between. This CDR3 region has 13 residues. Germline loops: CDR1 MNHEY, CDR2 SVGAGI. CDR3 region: CASSSGLANIQYF. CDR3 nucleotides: TGTGCCAGCAGTTCAGGGTTGGCAAACATTCAGTACTTC.

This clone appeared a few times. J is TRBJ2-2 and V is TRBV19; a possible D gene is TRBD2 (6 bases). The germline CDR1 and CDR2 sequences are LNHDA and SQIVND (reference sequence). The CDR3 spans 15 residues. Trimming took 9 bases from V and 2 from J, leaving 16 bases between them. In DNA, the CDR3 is TGTGCCAGCGGGTCCGGGAGAGGTAACACCGGGGAGCTGTTTTTT. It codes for CASGSGRGNTGELFF.

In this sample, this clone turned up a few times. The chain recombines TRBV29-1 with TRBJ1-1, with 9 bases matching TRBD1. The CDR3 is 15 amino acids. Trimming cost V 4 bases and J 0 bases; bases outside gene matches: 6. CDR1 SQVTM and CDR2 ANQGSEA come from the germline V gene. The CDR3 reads CSVGDRAHLNTEAFF. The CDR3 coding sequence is TGCAGCGTTGGGGACAGGGCCCATCTGAACACTGAAGCTTTCTTT.

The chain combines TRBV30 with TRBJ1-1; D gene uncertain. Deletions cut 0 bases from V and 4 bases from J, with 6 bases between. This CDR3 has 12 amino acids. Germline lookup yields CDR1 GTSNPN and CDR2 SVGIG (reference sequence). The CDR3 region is CAWSVRRTEAFF. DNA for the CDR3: TGTGCCTGGAGTGTACGGCGCACTGAAGCTTTCTTT.